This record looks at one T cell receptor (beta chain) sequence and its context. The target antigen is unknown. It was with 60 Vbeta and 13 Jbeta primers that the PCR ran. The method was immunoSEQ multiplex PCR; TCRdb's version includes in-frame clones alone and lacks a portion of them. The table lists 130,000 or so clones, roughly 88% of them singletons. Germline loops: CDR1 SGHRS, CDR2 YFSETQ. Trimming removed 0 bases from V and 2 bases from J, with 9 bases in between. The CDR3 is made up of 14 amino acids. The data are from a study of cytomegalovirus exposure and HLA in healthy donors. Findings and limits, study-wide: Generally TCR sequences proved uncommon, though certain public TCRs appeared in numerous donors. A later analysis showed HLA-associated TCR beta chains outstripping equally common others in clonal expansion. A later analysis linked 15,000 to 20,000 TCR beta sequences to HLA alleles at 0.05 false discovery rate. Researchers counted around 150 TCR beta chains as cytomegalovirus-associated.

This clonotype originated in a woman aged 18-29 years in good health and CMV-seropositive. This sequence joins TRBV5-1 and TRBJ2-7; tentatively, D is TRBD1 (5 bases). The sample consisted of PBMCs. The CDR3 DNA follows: TGCGCCAGCAGCTTGGTGGACACCGCCTACGAGCAGTACTTC. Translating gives CASSLVDTAYEQYF.